The clone carrying this TCR beta chain appeared a few times. The data derive from a study of blood T cell repertoires in COVID-19. Across the whole study: COVID-19 samples, acute and convalescent, were from the United States, Italy and Spain. PBMCs, B-cell-depleted T cells, or T cells provided the cDNA or gDNA that made up the material.

Authors' processing steps: It was from reference gene primer amplification that nucleated cell counts were estimated. This table comes from immunoSEQ multiplex PCR, and its TCRdb copy is limited to in-frame clones, with some not included. V and J calls and clone size are those listed in that table; D and trimming were worked out from the DNA. The table includes about 110,000 clones, 72% detected once. Germline CDR1 reads GTSNPN; CDR2 reads SVGIG (reference sequence). This CDR3 is 16 amino acids long. V was pared by 4 bases and J by 2 bases, with 20 bases between. This sequence was found in a woman in her sixties with acute or convalescent COVID-19. Sequencing was performed on peripheral blood. The V and J genes are TRBV30 and TRBJ1-1; D might be TRBD1 (5 bases). CDR3 in amino acids: CAWTPRRGGSNTEAFF. CDR3 DNA: TGTGCCTGGACTCCTCGGCGGGGCGGCAGCAACACTGAAGCTTTCTTT. Using reference TRBV30 and TRBJ1-1 for the parts outside the CDR3, the full variable domain is SQTIHQWPATLVQPVGSPLSLECTVEGTSNPNLYWYRQAAGRGLQLLFYSVGIGQISSEVPQNLSASRPQDRQFILSSKKLLLSDSGFYLCAWTPRRGGSNTEAFFGQGTRLTVV.